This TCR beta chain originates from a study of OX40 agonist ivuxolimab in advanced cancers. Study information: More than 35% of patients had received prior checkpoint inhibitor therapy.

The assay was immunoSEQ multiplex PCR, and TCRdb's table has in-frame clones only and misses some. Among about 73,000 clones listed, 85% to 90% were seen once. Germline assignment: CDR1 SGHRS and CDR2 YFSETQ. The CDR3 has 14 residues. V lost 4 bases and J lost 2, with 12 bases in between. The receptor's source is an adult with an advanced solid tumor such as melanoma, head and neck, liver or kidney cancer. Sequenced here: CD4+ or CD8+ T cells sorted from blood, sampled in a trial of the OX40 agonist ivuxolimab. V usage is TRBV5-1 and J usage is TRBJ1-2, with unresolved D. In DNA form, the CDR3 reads TGCGCCAGCAGCGTACAGAATCTAAACTATGGCTACACCTTC. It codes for CASSVQNLNYGYTF.